This T cell receptor (beta chain) originates from a study of blood T cell repertoires in COVID-19. Overall study: Acute-phase and convalescent COVID-19 samples originated in the United States, Italy and Spain. Sources were T cells, B-cell-depleted T cells, or PBMCs; the material itself was cDNA or gDNA.

V trimming: 3 bases; J trimming: 2 bases; junction bases outside the gene matches: 7. The CDR3 runs 16 residues. CDR1 is SGHRS, CDR2 YFSETQ, per germline. Authors' data handling: Amplification from reference gene primers served as the basis for estimated nucleated cell counts. The method was immunoSEQ multiplex PCR; TCRdb's version includes in-frame clones alone and lacks a portion of them. V and J calls and clone size are as listed in that table; D and trimming were resolved from the DNA. The table includes about 250,000 clones, around 83% detected once. The chain is built from TRBV5-1 and TRBJ2-1, with TRBD2 matching 8 bases. Sample: peripheral blood. The receptor comes from a man aged 40-49 years with active or convalescent COVID-19. CDR3 DNA: TGCGCCAGCAGCTCCGGAAGCGGGGGCGCCTACAATGAGCAGTTCTTC. Protein: CASSSGSGGAYNEQFF.